The 21 T cell receptor beta chains in this list originate from one sample, sequenced in a study of tumor-infiltrating lymphocytes in primary liver carcinoma. Production of TCR beta cDNA used roughly 500 ng total RNA together with a constant-region primer. Generation of the TCR beta libraries relied on three nested multiplex PCR rounds using slightly modified ARM-PCR. Running 9 to 10 cycles apiece, the first two PCR rounds relied on TRBV1-TRBV30 forward primers together with a C-beta reverse primer. MiXCR, run by TCRdb on the multiplex PCR reads, gives a single entry per CDR3 protein. The table lists tens of thousands of distinct CDR3 sequences, about two thirds of them singletons. Extraction of RNA together with DNA used roughly 20-32 mg of unsorted bulk tissue. Source material: liver tumor tissue from sampling region 4. Sample subset: tumor region T4, right-lateral pole. The receptor source for this set is a man aged 40-49 years with primary liver carcinoma and hepatitis B virus infection.

As to this clonotype: The CDR3 does not end in the conserved phenylalanine or tryptophan, so this is likely a read error. The gene calls are TRBV19 and TRBJ2-2, with D hard to call. The CDR3 is made up of 14 amino acids. Germline lookup yields CDR1 LNHDA and CDR2 SQIVND (reference sequence). Trimming left V 8 bases short and J 0 bases short, with 10 bases between. CDR3 amino acids: CASRLGPNTGELFL. The CDR3 bases are TGTGCCAGTCGGTTAGGACCGAACACCGGGGAGCTGTTTCTT.

The chain couples TRBV29-1 to TRBJ1-2; D unresolved. Germline CDR1 SQVTM, CDR2 ANQGSEA. The CDR3 is 13 residues long. V gave up 5 bases and J gave up 3 bases, with 13 bases separating them. The CDR3 sequence: CSVTLRGHYGYTF. CDR3 nucleotide sequence: TGCAGCGTTACCCTAAGAGGGCACTATGGCTACACCTTC.

This clonotype was seen a single time. A junction boundary mismatches the germline segment, possibly from a read error. The V gene is TRBV4-3, the J gene TRBJ2-3; no definite D call. CDR3 length: 12 amino acids. CDR1 and CDR2 (germline): LGHNA, YSLEER. In DNA, the CDR3 is TGCGCAAGCAGTCATGAGATCGATACGCAGTATTTT. It translates to CASSHEIDTQYF.

For this clonotype: A much larger clone differs by one base, so this may be a read error. The rearrangement joins TRBV6-4 to TRBJ2-2, with D perhaps being TRBD1 or TRBD2 (5 bases each). Germline CDR1 reads MRHNA; CDR2 reads SNTAGT. CDR3 length: 13 amino acids. DNA of the CDR3: TGTGCCAGCAGTGACTCGGACACCGGGGAGCCGTTTTTT. Translation: CASSDSDTGEPFF.

This clonotype has only one observation. The V call is TRBV4-1, the J call TRBJ2-7; TRBD1 aligns across 8 bases. The CDR3 length is 16 residues. V shed 0 bases, J shed 4 bases, and the junction held 8 bases outside the gene matches. Germline-derived CDR1 and CDR2 are MGHRA and YSYEKL. CDR3 loop: CASSQELPGQGYEQYF. CDR3 coding DNA: TGCGCCAGCAGCCAAGAACTACCTGGACAGGGTTACGAGCAGTACTTC.

This clonotype appeared once. At one of its ends the junction is not consistent with the germline gene, which may arise from a read error. The chain links TRBV29-1 to TRBJ2-1; 11 nucleotides line up with TRBD1. This CDR3 contains 14 residues. CDR1 and CDR2 from the germline V gene are SQVTM and ANQGSEA. The CDR3 reads CSTAGQGVYKEQFF. The CDR3 nucleotides are TGCAGCACAGCGGGACAGGGGGTATACAAAGAGCAGTTCTTC.

About this clonotype itself: A much larger clone differs from this one at a single base, so this may be a read error. The chain joins TRBV29-1 to TRBJ1-1; 9 nucleotides align to TRBD1. Germline V gene sequence: CDR1 SQVTM, CDR2 ANQGSEA. This CDR3 region has 15 residues. This CDR3 is CSGTGGWGMNIEAFF. CDR3 coding DNA: TGCAGCGGTACAGGGGGCTGGGGGATGAACATTGAAGCTTTCTTT.

A remark on this clonotype: One junction end disagrees with the germline gene, perhaps due to a read error. The V gene is TRBV7-3, the J gene TRBJ2-1; 9 bases fit TRBD2. Germline lookup yields CDR1 SGHTA and CDR2 FQGTGA. The CDR3 has 15 residues. The CDR3 loop is CASSLYLAGNNEQFF. The CDR3, as DNA: TGTGCCAGTAGCTTATATCTAGCGGGAAACAATGAGCAGTTCTTC. The full variable domain, with the rest looked up from reference TRBV7-3 and TRBJ2-1, is GAGVSQTPSNKVTEKGKYVELRCDPISGHTALYWYRQSLGQGPEFLIYFQGTGAADDSGLPNDRFFAVRPEGSVSTLKIQRTERGDSAVYLCASSLYLAGNNEQFFGPGTRLTVL.

The V and J genes are TRBV6-5 and TRBJ2-1; D possibly corresponds to TRBD2 (7 bases). Per the germline V gene, CDR1 is MNHEY and CDR2 is SVGAGI. This CDR3 is 15 amino acids long. Trimming took 8 bases from V and 8 from J, leaving 22 bases between them. CDR3 protein: CASGTGGVRGDEQFF. The CDR3 nucleotides read TGTGCCAGCGGTACGGGGGGTGTTAGGGGGGATGAGCAGTTCTTC.

The V call is TRBV5-1, the J call TRBJ2-7, with a tentative D call TRBD2 (6 bases). This CDR3 spans 17 amino acids. CDR1 and CDR2 (germline): SGHRS, YFSETQ. V lost 5 bases, J lost 3 bases, and 24 bases lay in between. CDR3 DNA: TGCGCCAGCAGGTTTGTCATGGACCCGGGGGAAGGCTACGAGCAGTACTTC. Encoded protein: CASRFVMDPGEGYEQYF.

For this clonotype: Compared with germline, one end of the junction differs, possibly owing to a read error. The chain uses TRBV6-2 or TRBV6-3 and TRBJ1-2; a possible D gene is TRBD1 (5 bases). Germline lookup yields CDR1 MNHEY and CDR2 SVGEGT. This CDR3 comprises 14 residues. CDR3 in DNA: TGTGACAGCAGTGCGGGACCGATTAACTATGACTACACCTTC. Amino acid sequence: CDSSAGPINYDYTF.

Many counts were recorded for this clonotype. The chain couples TRBV5-1 to TRBJ1-1; D is perhaps TRBD1 (5 bases). Germline CDR1 SGHRS, CDR2 YFSETQ. The CDR3 extends over 15 amino acids. Trimming took 2 bases from V and 6 from J, leaving 17 bases between them. The CDR3 nucleotides read TGCGCCAGCAGCTTTGATGGGGGAAAGGGATCTGAAGCTTTCTTT. Translation gives CASSFDGGKGSEAFF.

Turning to this clonotype: No conserved phenylalanine or tryptophan is present at the end of the CDR3, so a read error is the likely explanation. The limits of the CDR3 on the DNA are not certain, so only TCRdb's listed CDR3 is given. The chain links TRBV11-2 to TRBJ1-1; the DNA was not used to check the table's D call, TRBD1. Germline V gene data show CDR1 as SGHAT and CDR2 as FQNNGV. A total of 16 residues make up the CDR3, ends included. The CDR3 region is CASSRGRAGVFTETFS.

A few counts support this clonotype. The chain combines TRBV6-1 with TRBJ2-7; 7 bases agree with TRBD2. J was trimmed by 3 bases and V by 0 bases; bases with no gene match: 11. CDR3 length: 17 amino acids. CDR1 and CDR2 from the germline V gene are MNHNS and SASEGT. The CDR3 coding sequence is TGTGCCAGCAGTGAAGCGCGGGGGAGACTAGCAGTCTACGAGCAGTACTTC. Translation: CASSEARGRLAVYEQYF.

Turning to this clonotype: Given the absence of the conserved phenylalanine or tryptophan at the CDR3 end, a read error is likely. The chain employs TRBV12-3 or TRBV12-4 and TRBJ1-2, with 8 bases lining up with TRBD1. The CDR3 is 15 amino acids. CDR3 loop: CASSLATGANYDYTS. CDR3 DNA sequence: TGTGCCAGCAGTTTAGCGACAGGGGCAAACTATGACTACACCTCC.

As to this clonotype: An end of the junction does not agree with germline; a read error may underlie this. The chain joins TRBV11-2 to TRBJ2-1; maybe TRBD2 (6 bases). The CDR3 is 16 residues long. In germline, CDR1 is SGHAT, CDR2 FQNNGV. DNA of the CDR3: TGTGCCAGCAGCTTAGAGCTCCTAGCGCAAATGAATGTGCAGTTTTTC. Protein: CASSLELLAQMNVQFF.

This clonotype was seen a few times. The chain employs TRBV29-1 and TRBJ2-7; 11 nucleotides align to TRBD2. The length of the CDR3 is 12 residues. Germline lookup yields CDR1 SQVTM and CDR2 ANQGSEA. With 6 bases clipped from V and 3 bases from J, the junction kept 1 base outside the gene matches. CDR3 sequence reads: CSVLAGVYEQYF. CDR3 DNA sequence: TGCAGCGTACTAGCGGGAGTCTACGAGCAGTACTTC.

A single count supports this clonotype. This chain links TRBV11-3 with TRBJ2-5; 8 bases fit TRBD2. J was trimmed by 2 bases and V by 5 bases; bases with no gene match: 4. CDR3 size: 14 residues. The germline V gene has CDR1 SGHNT and CDR2 YENEEA. CDR3 nucleotides: TGTGCCAGCAGCGAAGCGGGAGTTCAAGAGACCCAGTACTTC. It yields the protein CASSEAGVQETQYF.

As for this clonotype: One end of the junction varies from germline; a read error may be responsible. The genes are TRBV11-2 and TRBJ2-1, with unresolved D. The CDR3 length is 12 residues. CDR1 and CDR2 (germline): SGHAT, FQNNGV. In nucleotides, the CDR3 is TGCGTCAGCAGCCCCTCCCACAATGAGCAGCTCTTC. It translates to CVSSPSHNEQLF. Drawing the rest from reference TRBV11-2 and TRBJ2-1, the complete variable domain is EAGVAQSPRYKIIEKRQSVAFWCNPISGHATLYWYQQILGQGPKLLIQFQNNGVVDDSQLPKDRFSAERLKGVDSTLKIQPAKLEDSAVYLCVSSPSHNEQLFGPGTRLTVL.

This clonotype was counted at least ten times. V is TRBV5-1 and J is TRBJ2-3; D remains ambiguous. The germline gives CDR1 SGHRS, CDR2 YFSETQ. The V and J ends lost 4 bases and 4 bases respectively, with 13 bases between them. The CDR3 runs 14 residues. The CDR3 loop reads CASSQTPSPDTQYF. CDR3 in DNA: TGCGCCAGCAGCCAGACGCCCTCACCAGATACGCAGTATTTT.

Regarding this clonotype: At one end the junction does not follow the germline gene, possibly because of a read error. The rearrangement uses TRBV4-2 and TRBJ2-7; D remains ambiguous. The germline CDR1 and CDR2 sequences are LGHNA and YNFKEQ. CDR3 length equals 12 residues. The CDR3 here is CSSTQDRNEQYF. CDR3 in DNA: TGTTCCAGCACCCAAGATCGGAACGAGCAGTACTTC.